This T cell receptor beta chain was obtained from a study of CD8+ T cells in alopecia areata. On the study more broadly: Treated patients took oral tofacitinib at 5 to 10 mg twice daily.

Treatment defined: oral pan-JAK inhibitor, 5-10 mg twice daily. Sequencing used cDNA as its template, made by extracting RNA and reverse transcribing it. The method was immunoSEQ multiplex PCR; TCRdb's version includes in-frame clones alone and lacks a portion of them. The data show about 180,000 clones, with roughly 50% seen just once and 10% to 13% held by the top ten. Germline loops: CDR1 GTSNPN, CDR2 SVGIG (reference sequence). The CDR3 has 12 amino acids. Trimming took 3 bases from V and 1 from J, leaving 6 bases between them. The sequence came from a human donor with alopecia areata. The sample consisted of CD8+ T cells sorted from blood, taken at week 24, from a patient treated with tofacitinib. The gene calls are TRBV30 and TRBJ1-1; D is unclear. CDR3 nucleotide sequence: TGTGCCTGGAGCCCAAAGAACACTGAAGCTTTCTTT. It encodes CAWSPKNTEAFF.